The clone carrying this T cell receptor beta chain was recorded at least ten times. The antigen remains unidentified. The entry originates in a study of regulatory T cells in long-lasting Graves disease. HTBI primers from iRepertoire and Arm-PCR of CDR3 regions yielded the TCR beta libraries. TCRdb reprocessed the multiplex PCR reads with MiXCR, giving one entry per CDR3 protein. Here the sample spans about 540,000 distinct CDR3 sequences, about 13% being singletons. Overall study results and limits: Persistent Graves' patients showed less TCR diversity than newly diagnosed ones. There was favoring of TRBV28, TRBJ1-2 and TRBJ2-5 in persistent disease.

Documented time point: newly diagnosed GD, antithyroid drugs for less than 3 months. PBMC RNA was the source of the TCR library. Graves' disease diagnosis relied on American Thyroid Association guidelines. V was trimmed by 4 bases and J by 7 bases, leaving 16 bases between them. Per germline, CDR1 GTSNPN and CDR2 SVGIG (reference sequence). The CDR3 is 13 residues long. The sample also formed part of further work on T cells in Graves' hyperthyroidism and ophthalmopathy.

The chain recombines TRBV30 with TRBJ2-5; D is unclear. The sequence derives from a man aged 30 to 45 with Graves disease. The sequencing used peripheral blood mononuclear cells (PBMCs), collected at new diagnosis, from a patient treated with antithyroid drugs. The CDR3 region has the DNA TGTGCCTGGAAGGAACACGAATTGGGGACCCAGTACTTC. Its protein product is CAWKEHELGTQYF.